What follows are 15 T cell receptor beta chains derived from one specimen sequenced in a study of Ad26.COV2.S vaccination and SARS-CoV-2 variants. Profiled with immunoSEQ multiplex PCR; TCRdb holds only in-frame clones, not every one. The sample yields over 400,000 clones, 80% to 95% seen once. Treatment of the sample: 15 to 20 received Ad26.COV2.S at low or high dose, single or two shots; five or six received placebo; per-sample allocation not given. Each sample was drawn 63 days after the first injection (of vaccine or placebo). This sample comprised peripheral blood, obtained in a trial of Ad26.COV2.S vaccine versus placebo. Receptors were obtained from a person between 18 and 60 years old who received the Ad26.COV2.S COVID-19 vaccine or a placebo.

This clone was found once. V gene TRBV2 combines with J gene TRBJ1-5; tentatively, D is TRBD1 (5 bases). CDR1 is SNHLY and CDR2 is FYNNEI in the germline V gene. Trimming removed 1 base at V and 4 bases at J, with 11 bases between. The CDR3 consists of 15 residues. CDR3 sequence: CASSEGWTQNQPQHF. The CDR3, as DNA: TGTGCCAGCAGTGAAGGGTGGACACAAAATCAGCCCCAGCATTTT.

The chain combines TRBV6-5 with TRBJ1-1; D is possibly TRBD1 (5 bases). Germline loops: CDR1 MNHEY, CDR2 SVGAGI. This CDR3 region has 13 residues. Deletions cut 4 bases from V and 4 bases from J, with 10 bases between. The CDR3 DNA reads TGTGCCAGCAGTTTTGGGACGATCACTGAAGCTTTCTTT. This codes for CASSFGTITEAFF.

The CDR3 protein is CASSLLPPGTGKPYEQYF. The CDR3 bases are TGTGCCAGCAGCTTACTTCCCCCCGGGACAGGGAAACCCTACGAGCAGTACTTC. The gene calls are TRBV11-2 and TRBJ2-7; 9 bases agree with TRBD1. Losses at the gene ends were 2 bases for V and 2 bases for J; bases not matched to a gene: 13. The CDR3 runs to 18 residues. From germline, CDR1 is SGHAT and CDR2 FQNNGV.

The table lists this clone with a count of one. This chain connects TRBV19 to TRBJ2-7; TRBD2 matches 7 bases. CDR3 length: 15 amino acids. Germline lookup yields CDR1 LNHDA and CDR2 SQIVND (reference sequence). J was trimmed by 4 bases and V by 3 bases; bases with no gene match: 9. The chain's CDR3 is CASSMGGTIGYEQYF. CDR3 sequence (DNA): TGTGCCAGTAGTATGGGGGGGACCATCGGTTACGAGCAGTACTTC.

This chain joins TRBV7-2 and TRBJ1-4; perhaps TRBD1 as D (5 bases). V lost 4 bases, J lost 9 bases, and 15 bases lay in between. Germline V gene data show CDR1 as SGHTA and CDR2 as FQGNSA. The CDR3 totals 14 residues. CDR3 sequence: CASSSQDGTKKLFF. DNA for the CDR3: TGTGCCAGCAGCTCACAGGACGGAACCAAAAAACTGTTTTTT.

The chain couples TRBV5-4 to TRBJ1-4, with D perhaps matching TRBD1 (6 bases). This CDR3 has 16 residues. CDR1 SGHNT and CDR2 YYREEE come from the germline V gene (reference sequence). V was shortened by 0 bases and J by 3 bases, with 12 bases between the two germline ends. DNA of the CDR3: TGTGCCAGCAGCTTGGGGACAGCGCTGGCTAATGAAAAACTGTTTTTT. Its translation: CASSLGTALANEKLFF.

The chain carries TRBV6-2 or TRBV6-3 and TRBJ2-7, with no clear D. Germline V gene lookup returns CDR1 MNHEY and CDR2 SVGEGT. This CDR3 comprises 12 residues. V gave up 4 bases and J gave up 4 bases, with 8 bases separating them. The CDR3 spells CASSSSVYEQYF. DNA for the CDR3: TGTGCCAGCAGTTCTTCAGTTTACGAGCAGTACTTC.

The V and J genes are TRBV2 and TRBJ1-5; D remains ambiguous. The CDR3 extends over 16 amino acids. Trimming left V 5 bases short and J 0 bases short, with 14 bases between. Looked up from germline, CDR1 is SNHLY and CDR2 is FYNNEI. The CDR3 DNA follows: TGTGCCAGCAGTCCCCATGGTAGCATTAGCAATCAGCCCCAGCATTTT. This encodes CASSPHGSISNQPQHF.

The chain joins TRBV7-8 to TRBJ1-2; D possibly corresponds to TRBD1 (6 bases). Germline CDR1 reads SGHVS; CDR2 reads FQNEAQ. The length of the CDR3 is 16 residues. Trimming took off 5 bases at V and 4 bases at J, with 20 bases between the two ends. CDR3 sequence reads: CASSSDWGGAGYGYTF. For the CDR3, the DNA is TGTGCCAGCAGCAGTGATTGGGGGGGCGCCGGCTATGGCTACACCTTC.

This chain connects TRBV18 to TRBJ1-5; the D is unclear. Trimming pared 2 bases from V and 7 bases from J, leaving 12 bases between. The germline V gene has CDR1 KGHSH and CDR2 LQKENI. This CDR3 region has 14 residues. CDR3 sequence (DNA): TGTGCCAGCTCACCAGGAAAGGGTGCCCAGCCCCAGCATTTT. This translates into CASSPGKGAQPQHF.

The chain combines TRBV5-3 with TRBJ1-2, with D tentatively TRBD1 (5 bases). TRBV5-3 is an ORF, and what it does is uncertain. The CDR3 is 14 amino acids. Trimming removed 3 bases at V and 2 bases at J, with 11 bases between. CDR3 nucleotides: TGTGCCAGAAGCTCCAGGGAAGGAAACTATGGCTACACCTTC. Protein sequence: CARSSREGNYGYTF.

The chain has TRBV19 and TRBJ2-5, with 8 bases fitting TRBD2. Unmatched junction bases numbered 5, after V lost 6 bases and J lost 5 bases. The CDR3 runs 13 residues. CDR1 is LNHDA and CDR2 is SQIVND in the germline V gene (reference sequence). CDR3 sequence: CASRRGAGETQYF. In DNA, the CDR3 is TGTGCCAGTAGGCGGGGGGCGGGTGAGACCCAGTACTTC.

The chain has TRBV28 and TRBJ1-1; maybe TRBD1 (6 bases). Trimming cost V 3 bases and J 1 base, with 12 bases left between them. The CDR3 runs 15 residues. CDR1 is MDHEN and CDR2 is SYDVKM in the germline V gene. The CDR3 loop is CASSLTGLTNTEAFF. In DNA form, the CDR3 reads TGTGCCAGCAGTTTGACAGGTCTGACGAACACTGAAGCTTTCTTT.

DNA for the CDR3: TGCGCCAGCAGCCAAGGTACAGCGTATAATTCACCCCTCCACTTT. It codes for CASSQGTAYNSPLHF. The chain couples TRBV4-1 to TRBJ1-6; D call uncertain. This CDR3 contains 15 residues. V lost 1 base and J lost 4, with 8 bases in between. The germline CDR1 and CDR2 sequences are MGHRA and YSYEKL.

The chain employs TRBV7-9 and TRBJ1-2; 9 positions match TRBD1. Germline CDR1 reads SEHNR; CDR2 reads FQNEAQ (reference sequence). The J segment lost 2 bases and the V segment lost 5 bases, leaving 6 bases of the junction unmatched. This CDR3 region has 15 residues. The chain's CDR3 is CASSPGQGLNYGYTF. The DNA of the CDR3 is TGTGCCAGCAGCCCTGGACAGGGGTTGAACTATGGCTACACCTTC.